Following are 29 T cell receptor beta chains from one sample sequenced in a study of T-cell reconstitution after alpha-beta-depleted transplantation in children. The library targeted TCRbeta and was prepared with unique molecular identifiers. TCRdb independently ran MiXCR on the PCR reads; one entry per CDR3 protein. The table records hundreds of thousands of distinct CDR3 sequences, about 15% of them present only once. The input for sequencing was PBMCs from the stem cell graft donor, taken from the stem cell graft. The receptors stem from a human donor who donated a stem cell graft to a child with acute myeloid leukemia.

This clonotype appeared many times. The chain links TRBV20-1 to TRBJ2-1; 11 positions agree with TRBD1. This CDR3 has 14 residues. CDR1 is DFQATT, CDR2 SNEGSKA, per germline (reference sequence). V lost 5 bases and J lost 3; bases outside the gene matches: 3. CDR3: CSASGTGGYNEQFF. The CDR3 coding sequence is TGCAGTGCTTCCGGGACAGGGGGCTACAATGAGCAGTTCTTC.

This clonotype was counted ten times or more. The gene calls are TRBV10-3 and TRBJ2-7, with 8 positions matching TRBD1. This CDR3 has 16 residues. Germline V gene lookup returns CDR1 ENHRY and CDR2 SYGVKD. The V and J ends lost 4 bases and 0 bases, in that order; junction bases with no gene match: 8. CDR3 nucleotides: TGTGCCATCAGTGGAAACGACAGGGGATCCTCCTACGAGCAGTACTTC. Residues: CAISGNDRGSSYEQYF.

The J gene is TRBJ1-2, the V gene TRBV6-5; 10 nucleotides align to TRBD1. The CDR3 is made up of 15 amino acids. The ends lost 2 bases at V and 8 bases at J; junction bases unmatched: 8. CDR1 is MNHEY, CDR2 SVGAGI, per germline. The CDR3 protein is CASSYAGGQGMGYTF. The CDR3, as DNA: TGTGCCAGCAGTTACGCTGGGGGACAGGGGATGGGCTACACCTTC.

There are a few counts of this clonotype. The J gene is TRBJ1-2, the V gene TRBV24-1; 9 nucleotides align to TRBD1. Germline V lookup: CDR1 KGHDR, CDR2 SFDVKD. The V and J ends lost 3 bases and 8 bases, in that order; junction bases with no gene match: 9. This CDR3 comprises 15 residues. CDR3 bases: TGTGCCACCAGTGATGCCGGGACAGGGCATCAAGGCTACACCTTC. Its protein is CATSDAGTGHQGYTF.

The CDR3 region is CASSQRSMSGELFF. The CDR3 bases are TGCGCCAGCAGCCAACGGAGTATGTCCGGGGAGCTGTTTTTT. The chain is built from TRBV4-1 and TRBJ2-2; D remains unclear. CDR1 and CDR2 from the germline V gene are MGHRA and YSYEKL. The length of the CDR3 is 14 residues. Between the trimmed V and J ends, which lost 2 bases and 6 bases, there was a span of 10 bases.

This clonotype came up a few times. The chain links TRBV12-3 or TRBV12-4 to TRBJ1-5; possibly TRBD1 for D (6 bases). Trimming shortened V by 5 bases and J by 0 bases, and 14 bases separated the two germline ends. CDR3 length: 16 amino acids. CDR3 sequence reads: CASSQTTGYSNQPQHF. As DNA, the CDR3 is TGTGCCAGCAGTCAAACGACAGGCTATAGCAATCAGCCCCAGCATTTT.

The gene calls are TRBV4-3 and TRBJ1-1; D call uncertain. Trimming shortened V by 2 bases and J by 2 bases, and 12 bases separated the two germline ends. In germline, CDR1 is LGHNA, CDR2 YSLEER. The CDR3 runs 15 residues. The CDR3 is CASSQPSGGNTEAFF. The CDR3 coding sequence is TGCGCCAGCAGCCAACCCAGCGGCGGTAACACTGAAGCTTTCTTT.

This chain joins TRBV25-1 and TRBJ1-2; D ambiguous. The germline V gene has CDR1 MGHDK and CDR2 SYGVNS. The CDR3 sequence is 14 residues long. V was trimmed by 6 bases and J by 8 bases, leaving 19 bases between them. CDR3: CASSANPSIHGYTF. CDR3 sequence (DNA): TGTGCCAGCAGCGCAAACCCCAGTATCCACGGCTACACCTTC.

Turning to this clonotype: A much larger clone sits a single nucleotide away, making a read error possible. The chain employs TRBV29-1 and TRBJ1-2; no clear D. Trimming removed 5 bases from V and 3 bases from J, with 16 bases in between. The CDR3 contains 14 residues. The germline V gene has CDR1 SQVTM and CDR2 ANQGSEA. The CDR3 sequence: CSVTVLTEDYGYTF. The CDR3 nucleotides are TGCAGCGTTACGGTGCTCACGGAGGACTATGGCTACACCTTC.

This clonotype was counted at least ten times. The gene calls are TRBV20-1 and TRBJ2-2; D is perhaps TRBD1 (6 bases). From germline, CDR1 is DFQATT and CDR2 SNEGSKA (reference sequence). This CDR3 spans 14 amino acids. The V and J ends lost 3 bases and 2 bases respectively, with 10 bases between them. CDR3 sequence: CSASGTSNTGELFF. CDR3 sequence (DNA): TGCAGTGCTAGTGGGACATCTAACACCGGGGAGCTGTTTTTT.

For the CDR3, the DNA is TGCAGTGCTCGGTTAGACAGGGGGCGCGTCTTCGATCAGCCCCAGCATTTT. The encoded protein is CSARLDRGRVFDQPQHF. The V gene is TRBV20-1, the J gene TRBJ1-5, with TRBD1 matching over 10 bases. This CDR3 is built from 17 residues. Germline V gene sequence: CDR1 DFQATT, CDR2 SNEGSKA (reference sequence). Unmatched junction bases numbered 15, after V lost 5 bases and J lost 5 bases.

With respect to this clonotype: One end of the junction is discordant with germline, which a read error may explain. The J gene is TRBJ2-2, the V gene TRBV12-3 or TRBV12-4, with TRBD2 matching 7 bases. The CDR3 covers 14 residues. This chain's CDR3 is CASRLERGTGELFF. Here the CDR3 DNA reads TGTGCCAGCAGATTAGAGCGGGGAACCGGGGAGCTGTTTTTT.

The V and J genes are TRBV5-5 and TRBJ2-7, with 7 bases matching TRBD1. The V and J ends lost 4 bases and 6 bases, in that order; junction bases with no gene match: 10. CDR3 size: 14 residues. CDR1 and CDR2 from the germline V gene are SGHKS and YYEKEE (reference sequence). DNA for the CDR3: TGTGCCAGCAGCACGCTACAGGGGTCAAGCGAGCAGTACTTC. This gives the protein CASSTLQGSSEQYF.

This chain connects TRBV7-2 to TRBJ2-3; TRBD1 aligns across 7 bases. Trimming took 5 bases from V and 2 from J; bases not matched to a gene: 7. This CDR3 has 15 residues. Germline V gives CDR1 SGHTA, CDR2 FQGNSA. CDR3 in DNA: TGTGCCAGCAGCCAAGGGACAGTCCCCACAGATACGCAGTATTTT. It encodes CASSQGTVPTDTQYF.

This clonotype was seen many times. This chain joins TRBV29-1 and TRBJ2-3, with D possibly matching TRBD2 (6 bases). With 0 bases removed from V and 6 bases from J, the gap between germline ends came to 7 bases. The CDR3 runs to 12 residues. Germline CDR1 is SQVTM and CDR2 is ANQGSEA. This CDR3 reads CSVEEGGDTQYF. The CDR3 nucleotides read TGCAGCGTTGAAGAGGGAGGCGATACGCAGTATTTT.

V is TRBV6-1 and J is TRBJ1-4, with 7 bases matching TRBD1. Germline V gene lookup returns CDR1 MNHNS and CDR2 SASEGT. The V and J ends lost 6 bases and 5 bases, in that order; junction bases with no gene match: 9. The CDR3 is 15 amino acids. The CDR3 loop is CASSQSGGGNEKLFF. In DNA, the CDR3 is TGTGCCAGCAGCCAATCAGGGGGGGGGAATGAAAAACTGTTTTTT.

In this sample, this clonotype turned up a few times. V gene TRBV6-1 combines with J gene TRBJ2-1, with 7 bases aligning to TRBD1. The CDR3 runs 11 residues. V lost 8 bases and J lost 6; bases outside the gene matches: 1. Germline V CDR1 and CDR2: MNHNS, SASEGT. The CDR3 DNA follows: TGTGCCAGCGACAGGGCCAATGAGCAGTTCTTC. It codes for CASDRANEQFF.

Ten or more counts support this clonotype. The chain is built from TRBV20-1 and TRBJ2-4, with TRBD2 identical over 7 bases. This CDR3 is built from 15 residues. Trimming removed 0 bases from V and 7 bases from J; junction bases left unmatched: 9. Germline values: CDR1 DFQATT, CDR2 SNEGSKA (reference sequence). The CDR3 DNA sequence: TGCAGTGCTAGAGATGTGACGGGGGGACGGAACATTCAGTACTTC. Its protein is CSARDVTGGRNIQYF.

In DNA, the CDR3 is TGTGCCAGCAGTTTTCCCCGACAGGGTCGCTACGAGCAGTACTTC. Translating gives CASSFPRQGRYEQYF. The chain uses TRBV6-2 or TRBV6-3 and TRBJ2-7; 7 bases match TRBD1. V lost 4 bases to trimming and J lost 3 bases; unmatched junction nucleotides: 9. The CDR3 extends over 15 amino acids. Germline-derived CDR1 and CDR2 are MNHEY and SVGEGT.

This clonotype was seen at least ten times. V gene TRBV7-9 combines with J gene TRBJ2-1, with a possible D match to TRBD1 (5 bases). CDR3 size: 15 residues. The V end was cut by 3 bases, the J end by 8 bases, with 17 bases between. Germline values: CDR1 SEHNR, CDR2 FQNEAQ (reference sequence). The CDR3 DNA follows: TGTGCCAGCAGCTTTCTAGGGGTTATGGGCTATGAGCAGTTCTTC. It specifies CASSFLGVMGYEQFF.

This clonotype was detected ten times or more. This chain joins TRBV24-1 and TRBJ1-2, with 7 bases aligning to TRBD1. The CDR3 is made up of 13 amino acids. Germline V gene lookup returns CDR1 KGHDR and CDR2 SFDVKD. V shed 4 bases, J shed 8 bases, and the junction held 6 bases outside the gene matches. In DNA form, the CDR3 reads TGTGCCACCAGTGAGGCGGGACAGTCGGGCTACACCTTC. Amino acid sequence: CATSEAGQSGYTF.

To note about this clonotype: A read error may explain this, as a much larger clone is one base away. This rearrangement joins TRBV25-1 to TRBJ2-3, with D possibly being TRBD1 (5 bases). The germline CDR1 and CDR2 sequences are MGHDK and SYGVNS. CDR3 length: 14 residues. V lost 2 bases and J lost 1, with 7 bases in between. The CDR3, as DNA: TGTGCCAGCAGTGAACTACAGGGCACAGATACGCAGTATTTT. This sequence encodes CASSELQGTDTQYF.

This clonotype was counted ten times or more. The chain combines TRBV12-3 or TRBV12-4 with TRBJ2-1, with D tentatively TRBD2 (6 bases). Between the trimmed V and J ends, which lost 3 bases and 8 bases, there was a span of 8 bases. The CDR3 length is 12 residues. The CDR3 reads CASSLSGDEQFF. The DNA for the CDR3 is TGTGCCAGCAGTTTGTCGGGGGATGAGCAGTTCTTC.

The rearrangement links TRBV7-9 to TRBJ1-5, with D hard to call. Germline lookup yields CDR1 SEHNR and CDR2 FQNEAQ (reference sequence). V lost 8 bases to trimming and J lost 2 bases, with 16 bases between them. This CDR3 is built from 15 residues. This CDR3 reads CASHPLSGGNQPQHF. The CDR3 DNA reads TGTGCCAGCCACCCCCTCTCCGGGGGCAATCAGCCCCAGCATTTT. Using reference TRBV7-9 and TRBJ1-5 for the parts outside the CDR3, the full variable domain is DTGVSQNPRHKITKRGQNVTFRCDPISEHNRLYWYRQTLGQGPEFLTYFQNEAQLEKSRLLSDRFSAERPKGSFSTLEIQRTEQGDSAMYLCASHPLSGGNQPQHFGDGTRLSIL.

The V gene is TRBV7-2, the J gene TRBJ2-3; TRBD1 or TRBD2 may be the D gene (5 bases each). V lost 1 base and J 4 bases, leaving 12 bases between the germline ends. The CDR3 runs 15 residues. The germline V gene has CDR1 SGHTA and CDR2 FQGNSA. The CDR3: CASSLDPGQADTQYF. The CDR3 nucleotides are TGTGCCAGCAGCTTAGATCCGGGGCAAGCAGATACGCAGTATTTT.

There are a few counts of this clonotype. The chain recombines TRBV5-5 with TRBJ2-2; D may be TRBD2 (6 bases). Germline CDR1 and CDR2: SGHKS and YYEKEE (reference sequence). The CDR3 loop spans 16 amino acids. Trimming shortened V by 0 bases and J by 4 bases, and 13 bases separated the two germline ends. Here the CDR3 DNA reads TGTGCCAGCAGCTTGGGTTCCGGGGGAATCACCGGGGAGCTGTTTTTT. Translation: CASSLGSGGITGELFF.

This clonotype was counted many times. V is TRBV7-2 and J is TRBJ2-1, with 9 positions matching TRBD1. Per the germline V gene, CDR1 is SGHTA and CDR2 is FQGNSA. The CDR3 covers 16 residues. J gave up 4 bases and V 5 bases, and 9 bases lay outside the gene matches. The CDR3 coding sequence is TGTGCCAGCAGCGCCGCCGGGACAGGGATTTACAATGAGCAGTTCTTC. Translating gives CASSAAGTGIYNEQFF.

This clonotype was counted ten times or more. The chain combines TRBV13 with TRBJ2-5; unclear D gene. Germline V gene sequence: CDR1 PRHDT, CDR2 FYEKMQ (reference sequence). V dropped 1 base and J dropped 5 bases, with 8 bases sitting between them. The CDR3 extends over 13 amino acids. The CDR3: CASSLEDEETQYF. CDR3 bases: TGTGCCAGCAGCTTAGAGGACGAGGAGACCCAGTACTTC.

The chain employs TRBV11-2 and TRBJ2-5; 14 nucleotides match TRBD2. Germline V gene lookup returns CDR1 SGHAT and CDR2 FQNNGV. The CDR3 contains 16 residues. Trimming cost V 4 bases and J 2 bases; bases outside gene matches: 3. CDR3 amino acids: CASSWGTSGGQETQYF. The CDR3 nucleotides read TGTGCCAGCAGCTGGGGGACTAGCGGGGGTCAAGAGACCCAGTACTTC.